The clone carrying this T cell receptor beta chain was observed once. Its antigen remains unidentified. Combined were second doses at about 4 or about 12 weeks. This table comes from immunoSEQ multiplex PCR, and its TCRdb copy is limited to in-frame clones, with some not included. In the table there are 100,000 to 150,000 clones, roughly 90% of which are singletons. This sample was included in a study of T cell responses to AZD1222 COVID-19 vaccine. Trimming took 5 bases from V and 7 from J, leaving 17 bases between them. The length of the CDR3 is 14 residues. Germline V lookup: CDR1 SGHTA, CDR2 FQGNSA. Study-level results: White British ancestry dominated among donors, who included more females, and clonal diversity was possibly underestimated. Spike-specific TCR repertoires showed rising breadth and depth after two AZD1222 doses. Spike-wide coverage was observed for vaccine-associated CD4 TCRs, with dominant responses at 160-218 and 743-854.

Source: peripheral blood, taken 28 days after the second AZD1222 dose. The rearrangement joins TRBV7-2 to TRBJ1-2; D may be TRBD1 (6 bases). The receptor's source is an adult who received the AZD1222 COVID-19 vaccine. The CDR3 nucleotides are TGTGCCAGCAGCCATGACAGGATTTTCTCTGGCTACACCTTC. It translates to CASSHDRIFSGYTF.